Each of the 19 T cell receptor beta chains below was sequenced from the same sample in a study of human T cells and chemical hapten exposure. This sample's time point: pre-sensitization, week 0. The sample's treatment: therapeutic diphenylcyclopropenone sensitization with weekly scalp DPC. Researchers extracted total RNA from unfractionated whole blood. MiXCR, applied by TCRdb to the RACE reads, yields one record per CDR3 protein. The data show some 49,000 distinct CDR3 sequences, with roughly a tenth seen just once and 9.6% held by the top ten. The material was whole blood, obtained in connection with sensitization to the hapten diphenylcyclopropenone (DPC). The receptors shown here come from a young woman with alopecia areata. Some clones in this sample may be carry-over from other donors' samples.

A few counts support this clonotype. The J gene is TRBJ1-5, the V gene TRBV15; 10 nucleotides match TRBD1. J lost 7 bases, V lost 4 bases, and 7 bases had no gene match. Looked up from germline, CDR1 is LNHNV and CDR2 is YYDKDF (reference sequence). The CDR3 has 15 residues. The CDR3 nucleotides read TGTGCCACCAGCATGTCGACAGGGGGCGGCCAGCCCCAGCATTTT. Translating gives CATSMSTGGGQPQHF.

This clonotype turned up a few times. The rearrangement joins TRBV12-3 or TRBV12-4 to TRBJ1-1, with TRBD1 matching 9 bases. This CDR3 is built from 16 residues. The V segment lost 4 bases and the J segment 5 bases; nucleotides outside the gene matches: 11. The CDR3 sequence: CASSSGGTGQATEAFF. CDR3 nucleotide sequence: TGTGCCAGCAGTTCCGGCGGGACAGGGCAGGCGACTGAAGCTTTCTTT.

This clonotype appeared a few times. This chain uses TRBV7-8 with TRBJ2-3, with D possibly TRBD1 on 5 matching bases. Trimming took 5 bases from V and 2 from J, leaving 14 bases between them. The CDR3 totals 15 residues. Germline CDR1 and CDR2: SGHVS and FQNEAQ. As DNA, the CDR3 is TGTGCCAGCAGCCCAGGACCTGGGGCCACAGATACGCAGTATTTT. It encodes CASSPGPGATDTQYF. The full variable domain, its missing parts supplied by reference TRBV7-8 and TRBJ2-3, is GAGVSQSPRYKVAKRGQDVALRCDPISGHVSLFWYQQALGQGPEFLTYFQNEAQLDKSGLPSDRFFAERPEGSVSTLKIQRTQQEDSAVYLCASSPGPGATDTQYFGPGTRLTVL.

This clonotype was seen only a few times. V usage is TRBV7-3 and J usage is TRBJ2-3; 8 nucleotides line up with TRBD2. The V and J ends lost 5 bases and 6 bases, in that order; junction bases with no gene match: 10. This CDR3 region has 15 residues. Germline V gives CDR1 SGHTA, CDR2 FQGTGA. CDR3 nucleotides: TGTGCCAGCAGCACTAATAGCGGGGATGGTGATACGCAGTATTTT. This gives the protein CASSTNSGDGDTQYF.

The J gene is TRBJ2-2, the V gene TRBV3-1, with D perhaps matching TRBD2 (7 bases). V was shortened by 3 bases and J by 2 bases, with 16 bases between the two germline ends. This CDR3 contains 17 residues. Per the germline V gene, CDR1 is LGHDT and CDR2 is YNNKEL (reference sequence). In DNA form, the CDR3 reads TGTGCCAGCAGCCAGGGAACGGGGGGCCGCAACACCGGGGAGCTGTTTTTT. It specifies CASSQGTGGRNTGELFF.

This clonotype appeared a few times. The chain has TRBV28 and TRBJ2-5; D possibly corresponds to TRBD2 (5 bases). V lost 3 bases, J lost 5 bases, and 16 bases lay in between. The CDR3 contains 15 residues. Germline values: CDR1 MDHEN, CDR2 SYDVKM. CDR3 sequence (DNA): TGTGCCAGCAGTTTCCAACAGAGGGAGCGGGAGACCCAGTACTTC. Translating it yields CASSFQQRERETQYF.

This clonotype came up many times. The chain joins TRBV6-6 to TRBJ2-1, with D perhaps TRBD1 or TRBD2 (5 bases each). V gave up 6 bases and J gave up 9 bases, with 24 bases separating them. In germline, CDR1 is MNHNY, CDR2 SVGAGI (reference sequence). The CDR3 loop spans 16 amino acids. The CDR3 sequence is CASSPQGPIERPEQFF. The CDR3 DNA sequence: TGTGCCAGCAGCCCTCAGGGACCCATTGAACGTCCTGAGCAGTTCTTC.

The CDR3 region has the DNA TGTGCCAGCAGTCCCGATTTTGGGGCTGGGGCCAACGTCCTGACTTTC. Its translation: CASSPDFGAGANVLTF. The chain is built from TRBV28 and TRBJ2-6; D gene unclear. CDR1 and CDR2 (germline): MDHEN, SYDVKM. CDR3 size: 16 residues. V lost 5 bases, J lost 2 bases, and 13 bases lay in between.

The J gene is TRBJ1-1, the V gene TRBV20-1; TRBD1 is a possible D gene (5 bases). This CDR3 has 18 residues. V was pared by 0 bases and J by 1 base, with 21 bases between. CDR1 DFQATT and CDR2 SNEGSKA come from the germline V gene (reference sequence). CDR3 DNA: TGCAGTGCTAGAGATCGAGCGCAGGGAGGGGCTAGGAACACTGAAGCTTTCTTT. This translates into CSARDRAQGGARNTEAFF.

V gene TRBV20-1 combines with J gene TRBJ1-1; D is perhaps TRBD1 (5 bases). Trimming cost V 5 bases and J 4 bases, with 8 bases left between them. The CDR3 covers 11 residues. Germline V gene data show CDR1 as DFQATT and CDR2 as SNEGSKA (reference sequence). The CDR3 loop is CSARGGTEAFF. The CDR3 DNA is TGCAGTGCTCGGGGGGGCACTGAAGCTTTCTTT.

This clonotype was counted ten times or more. V is TRBV5-4 and J is TRBJ2-3, with 11 nucleotides matching TRBD2. This CDR3 has 15 amino acids. V lost 0 bases to trimming and J lost 6 bases; unmatched junction nucleotides: 3. The germline V gene has CDR1 SGHNT and CDR2 YYREEE (reference sequence). CDR3 in amino acids: CASSLEGTSGDTQYF. CDR3 nucleotides: TGTGCCAGCAGCTTGGAAGGGACTAGCGGCGATACGCAGTATTTT. Full variable domain (missing parts from reference TRBV5-4 and TRBJ2-3): ETGVTQSPTHLIKTRGQQVTLRCSSQSGHNTVSWYQQALGQGPQFIFQYYREEENGRGNFPPRFSGLQFPNYSSELNVNALELDDSALYLCASSLEGTSGDTQYFGPGTRLTVL.

CDR3 DNA: TGTGCCAGCAGCACGGGGTGGGGCAGAGGGAATCAGCCCCAGCATTTT. Amino acids: CASSTGWGRGNQPQHF. The chain joins TRBV6-1 to TRBJ1-5; D perhaps matches TRBD1 (5 bases). Germline values: CDR1 MNHNS, CDR2 SASEGT. The CDR3 has 16 amino acids. With 6 bases removed from V and 4 bases from J, the gap between germline ends came to 19 bases.

On this clonotype itself: Germline and junction disagree at one end, which may indicate a read error. The rearrangement joins TRBV19 to TRBJ1-5, with D unclear. CDR1 LNHDA and CDR2 SQIVND come from the germline V gene (reference sequence). This CDR3 region has 13 residues. DNA for the CDR3: TGTGCCAGAAGTATACGGGAGAATCAGCCCCAGCATTTT. This gives the protein CARSIRENQPQHF. The full variable domain, completed using reference TRBV19 and TRBJ1-5, is DGGITQSPKYLFRKEGQNVTLSCEQNLNHDAMYWYRQDPGQGLRLIYYSQIVNDFQKGDIAEGYSVSREKKESFPLTVTSAQKNPTAFYLCARSIRENQPQHFGDGTRLSIL.

The gene calls are TRBV20-1 and TRBJ2-7, with D unclear. From germline, CDR1 is DFQATT and CDR2 SNEGSKA (reference sequence). This CDR3 is 13 amino acids long. Trimming left V 6 bases short and J 2 bases short, with 14 bases between. DNA for the CDR3: TGCAGTGCCTATAGCCCCAGAGCCTACGAGCAGTACTTC. It codes for CSAYSPRAYEQYF.

V gene TRBV19 combines with J gene TRBJ1-1; possibly TRBD1 for D (6 bases). Germline assignment: CDR1 LNHDA and CDR2 SQIVND (reference sequence). The CDR3 extends over 15 amino acids. V shed 6 bases and J shed 5 bases, with 19 bases lying between them. The CDR3 sequence: CASRVEQGRDTEAFF. The CDR3 DNA is TGTGCCAGTAGGGTCGAACAGGGTCGGGATACTGAAGCTTTCTTT.

This clonotype was counted ten times or more. J is TRBJ2-1 and V is TRBV20-1, with D hard to call. This CDR3 spans 14 amino acids. With 3 bases removed from V and 0 bases from J, the gap between germline ends came to 9 bases. The germline V gene encodes CDR1 DFQATT and CDR2 SNEGSKA (reference sequence). This CDR3 reads CSASSGYSYNEQFF. The CDR3 coding sequence is TGCAGTGCTAGTTCAGGCTACTCCTACAATGAGCAGTTCTTC.

This rearrangement joins TRBV29-1 to TRBJ1-3; D unclear. With 7 bases removed from V and 2 bases from J, the gap between germline ends came to 15 bases. The CDR3 spans 14 residues. From germline, CDR1 is SQVTM and CDR2 ANQGSEA. CDR3 residues: CSARSRKPGNTIYF. The CDR3 DNA reads as TGCAGCGCCCGTTCGCGCAAACCTGGAAACACCATATATTTT.

The chain links TRBV9 to TRBJ2-3; 11 nucleotides align to TRBD2. V shed 4 bases, J shed 0 bases, and the junction held 13 bases outside the gene matches. The CDR3 loop spans 19 amino acids. Germline V gene lookup returns CDR1 SGDLS and CDR2 YYNGEE. CDR3: CASSSTRSSGGPSTDTQYF. CDR3 DNA: TGTGCCAGCAGCTCAACTCGGTCTAGCGGGGGGCCGAGCACAGATACGCAGTATTTT.

This clonotype was observed many times. This sequence joins TRBV12-3 or TRBV12-4 and TRBJ2-1; D is perhaps TRBD1 or TRBD2 (5 bases each). The CDR3 is made up of 16 amino acids. V lost 4 bases, J lost 5 bases, and 18 bases lay in between. For the CDR3, the DNA is TGTGCCAGCAGTTCCGGAGGTAGAAGGGGAAACAATGAGCAGTTCTTC. Protein product: CASSSGGRRGNNEQFF.